These T cell receptor beta chains were read from a single sample in a study of Tregs in tolerant kidney transplant recipients. The data were produced by immunoSEQ multiplex PCR, yet TCRdb's version contains in-frame clones alone and is incomplete. Of fewer than 80,000 clones listed, 98% are singletons. The sample was Tregs from blood, taken before the transplant. The receptors were sampled from a human donor who received a combined kidney and bone marrow transplant. The CDR3 runs from the conserved cysteine through the conserved F or W. The D gene is left open where the match is weak. Size is stated for part of the rows, as once, few or many counts, or as a class when the clone is expanded.

clone_size,v_call,d_call,j_call,cdr3_aa,cdr3_nt
few,TRBV6-5,-,TRBJ2-7,CASSPRWQGIYEQYF,TGTGCCAGCAGTCCCCGGTGGCAGGGGATCTACGAGCAGTACTTC
-,TRBV30,-,TRBJ1-5,CAWSRGSDQPQHF,TGTGCCTGGAGTCGGGGGTCCGATCAGCCCCAGCATTTT
-,TRBV7-3,TRBD1,TRBJ1-1,CASSLNRGTEAFF,TGTGCCAGCAGCCTCAACAGGGGTACTGAAGCTTTCTTT
once,TRBV2,TRBD2,TRBJ2-1,CASTLRVTSGFMNEQFF,TGTGCCAGCACCCTGAGGGTGACTAGCGGGTTTATGAATGAGCAGTTCTTC
-,TRBV27,TRBD1,TRBJ1-2,CASSPHSQGGGYTF,TGTGCCAGCAGTCCCCATTCACAGGGGGGAGGCTACACCTTC
-,TRBV2,TRBD2,TRBJ2-1,CASTSGGQVQFF,TGTGCCAGCACTAGCGGGGGGCAGGTGCAGTTCTTC
-,TRBV7-2,-,TRBJ2-5,CASSFGGEKTQYF,TGTGCCAGCAGCTTTGGCGGGGAGAAGACCCAGTACTTC
-,TRBV10-3,TRBD1,TRBJ1-2,CACRPGTGPGGYTF,TGTGCCTGCCGTCCCGGGACAGGGCCCGGTGGCTACACCTTC
-,TRBV9,-,TRBJ1-1,CASTKMEGNTEAFF,TGTGCCAGCACTAAGATGGAGGGGAACACTGAAGCTTTCTTT
-,TRBV18,TRBD1,TRBJ1-1,CASSPRTGYGTEAFF,TGTGCCAGCTCACCACGGACAGGGTATGGCACTGAAGCTTTCTTT
-,TRBV5-1,-,TRBJ2-1,CASSRDIVYNEQFF,TGCGCCAGCAGCAGGGACATTGTTTACAATGAGCAGTTCTTC
-,TRBV9,TRBD2,TRBJ2-1,CASRAGTSYNEQFF,TGTGCCAGCAGAGCCGGGACTAGCTACAATGAGCAGTTCTTC
-,TRBV20-1,-,TRBJ2-1,CSALPYNEQFF,TGCAGTGCCCTCCCCTACAATGAGCAGTTCTTC
-,TRBV25-1,-,TRBJ2-7,CAGQGLPFSSYEQYF,TGTGCCGGTCAGGGACTCCCCTTTTCCTCCTACGAGCAGTACTTC
-,TRBV4-1,-,TRBJ2-2,CASSQAGRNTGELFF,TGCGCCAGCAGCCAAGCGGGTAGGAACACCGGGGAGCTGTTTTTT
-,TRBV6-4,TRBD1,TRBJ2-5,CASSVGTAQETQYF,TGTGCCAGCAGTGTAGGGACAGCCCAAGAGACCCAGTACTTC
-,TRBV14,-,TRBJ1-4,CASSQGGRGEKLFF,TGTGCCAGCAGCCAAGGAGGGAGGGGTGAAAAACTGTTTTTT
-,TRBV2,-,TRBJ2-2,CASSRNTGELFF,TGTGCCAGCAGCCGGAACACCGGGGAGCTGTTTTTT
-,TRBV19,TRBD2,TRBJ2-1,CASSIPRTRPNEQFF,TGTGCCAGTAGTATTCCCCGGACTAGACCCAATGAGCAGTTCTTC
few,TRBV2,-,TRBJ1-5,CASSSREGSFPQHF,TGTGCCAGCAGCTCAAGGGAGGGGTCTTTCCCCCAGCATTTT
once,TRBV19,-,TRBJ2-3,CASSSPPLIGLRGRDTQYF,TGTGCCAGTAGTTCCCCACCTCTGATCGGACTCCGAGGGAGAGATACGCAGTATTTT
once,TRBV7-3,TRBD1,TRBJ1-6,CASSRYGQDNSPLHF,TGTGCCAGCAGCCGTTATGGACAGGATAATTCACCCCTCCACTTT
-,TRBV7-8,-,TRBJ1-1,CASSPYYTEAFF,TGTGCCAGCAGCCCGTATTACACTGAAGCTTTCTTT
-,TRBV7-9,-,TRBJ1-5,CASSLSGNSNQPQHF,TGTGCCAGCAGCTTAAGCGGTAATAGCAATCAGCCCCAGCATTTT
-,TRBV6-4,TRBD2,TRBJ2-5,CASSPIWLAGWSGETQYF,TGTGCCAGCAGTCCTATCTGGCTAGCGGGGTGGTCGGGGGAGACCCAGTACTTC
-,TRBV7-2,-,TRBJ2-5,CASSLRLTGTQYF,TGTGCCAGCAGCCTGCGGCTGACCGGGACCCAGTACTTC
-,TRBV9,-,TRBJ1-5,CASSVLSNQPQHF,TGTGCCAGCAGCGTCTTGAGCAATCAGCCCCAGCATTTT
-,TRBV6-5,-,TRBJ2-6,CASSLGVRGANVLTF,TGTGCCAGCAGTTTAGGGGTCAGGGGGGCCAACGTCCTGACTTTC
-,TRBV7-3,TRBD2,TRBJ2-3,CASSLTGTSGGNTQYF,TGTGCCAGCAGCCTCACAGGGACTAGCGGGGGGAATACGCAGTATTTT
-,TRBV5-1,TRBD2,TRBJ2-1,CASSLLPSGYNEQFF,TGCGCCAGCAGCTTGTTGCCTAGCGGGTACAATGAGCAGTTCTTC
-,TRBV5-1,-,TRBJ2-3,CASSLAGAYTGTDTQYF,TGCGCCAGCAGCTTGGCCGGAGCCTACACCGGCACAGATACGCAGTATTTT
-,TRBV7-9,TRBD1,TRBJ2-1,CASSKGTGGLNEQFF,TGTGCCAGCAGCAAGGGGACAGGGGGGTTAAATGAGCAGTTCTTC
-,TRBV18,-,TRBJ2-4,CASSQLSGIQYF,TGTGCCAGCTCCCAACTAAGCGGCATTCAGTACTTC
-,TRBV11-1,TRBD2,TRBJ2-5,CASSLSGLAGRETQYF,TGTGCCAGCAGCTTATCGGGACTAGCGGGAAGGGAGACCCAGTACTTC
-,TRBV28,TRBD1,TRBJ1-4,CASTRTGGVGLFF,TGTGCCAGCACCCGGACAGGGGGCGTGGGACTGTTTTTT
-,TRBV18,-,TRBJ2-2,CASSPGPGIGELFF,TGTGCCAGCTCACCGGGCCCGGGGATCGGGGAGCTGTTTTTT
-,TRBV5-1,TRBD2,TRBJ2-2,CASSLSPRTSGNTGELFF,TGCGCCAGCAGCTTGTCTCCCCGGACTAGCGGAAACACCGGGGAGCTGTTTTTT
-,TRBV2,-,TRBJ1-1,CASSSGRGTEAFF,TGTGCCAGCTCTTCAGGGCGGGGCACTGAAGCTTTCTTT
-,TRBV6-5,-,TRBJ2-4,CASSSRAGIQYF,TGTGCCAGCAGTTCCAGGGCCGGCATTCAGTACTTC
-,TRBV19,-,TRBJ1-5,CASSTLGRHSNQPQHF,TGTGCCAGTAGTACTTTAGGGAGACATAGCAATCAGCCCCAGCATTTT
-,TRBV19,TRBD1,TRBJ1-2,CASSIGTGDYGYTF,TGTGCCAGTAGTATAGGGACAGGGGACTATGGCTACACCTTC
-,TRBV5-1,-,TRBJ2-1,CASSLEAAGPPHNEQFF,TGCGCCAGCAGCTTGGAGGCGGCGGGCCCACCCCACAATGAGCAGTTCTTC
-,TRBV6-6,-,TRBJ1-2,CASGTGINYGYTF,TGTGCCAGCGGAACAGGGATTAACTATGGCTACACCTTC
-,TRBV6-6,-,TRBJ1-2,CASRPRLKLTGYGYTF,TGTGCCAGCAGGCCTAGACTAAAATTGACAGGCTATGGCTACACCTTC
once,TRBV5-4,TRBD1,TRBJ2-2,CASSLDRDRGELFF,TGTGCCAGCAGCTTAGACAGGGACCGGGGGGAGCTGTTTTTT
-,TRBV11-2,-,TRBJ1-3,CASSPRLSSGNTIYF,TGTGCCAGCAGCCCGCGACTGAGCTCTGGAAACACCATATATTTT
-,TRBV10-3,-,TRBJ1-5,CAAGEGRNQPQHF,TGTGCCGCCGGGGAGGGTCGCAATCAGCCCCAGCATTTT
-,TRBV10-3,-,TRBJ2-7,CAISDPGTAGAGEQYF,TGTGCCATCAGTGACCCTGGGACAGCGGGGGCAGGGGAGCAGTACTTC
-,TRBV2,TRBD1,TRBJ1-1,CASTDRVGSSEAFF,TGTGCCAGCACGGACAGGGTCGGAAGCTCTGAAGCTTTCTTT
-,TRBV30,-,TRBJ2-5,CACSPEGVTQYF,TGTGCCTGTAGCCCTGAGGGGGTGACCCAGTACTTC
-,TRBV7-2,TRBD1,TRBJ1-2,CASSLDLGRGIYGYTF,TGTGCCAGCAGCTTAGATCTCGGCAGGGGGATCTATGGCTACACCTTC
-,TRBV30,-,TRBJ2-2,CAWEGGAGTGELFF,TGTGCCTGGGAAGGGGGCGCGGGAACCGGGGAGCTGTTTTTT
-,TRBV5-6,-,TRBJ1-3,CASSLIPGTGNTIYF,TGTGCCAGCAGCTTGATTCCAGGGACAGGAAACACCATATATTTT